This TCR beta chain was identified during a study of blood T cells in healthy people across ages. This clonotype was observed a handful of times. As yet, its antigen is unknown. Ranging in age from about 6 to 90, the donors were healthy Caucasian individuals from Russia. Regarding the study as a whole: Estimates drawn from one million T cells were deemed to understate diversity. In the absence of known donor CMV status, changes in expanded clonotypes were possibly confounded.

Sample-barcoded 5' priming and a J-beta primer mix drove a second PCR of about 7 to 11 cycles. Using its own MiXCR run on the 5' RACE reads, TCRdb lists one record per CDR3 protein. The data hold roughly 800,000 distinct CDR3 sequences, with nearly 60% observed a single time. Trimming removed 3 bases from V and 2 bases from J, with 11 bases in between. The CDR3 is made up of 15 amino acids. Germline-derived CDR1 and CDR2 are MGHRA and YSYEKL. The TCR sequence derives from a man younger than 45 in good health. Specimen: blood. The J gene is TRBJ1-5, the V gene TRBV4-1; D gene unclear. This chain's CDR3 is CASSQILSGNQPQHF. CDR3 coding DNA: TGCGCCAGCAGCCAGATTCTATCTGGCAATCAGCCCCAGCATTTT.